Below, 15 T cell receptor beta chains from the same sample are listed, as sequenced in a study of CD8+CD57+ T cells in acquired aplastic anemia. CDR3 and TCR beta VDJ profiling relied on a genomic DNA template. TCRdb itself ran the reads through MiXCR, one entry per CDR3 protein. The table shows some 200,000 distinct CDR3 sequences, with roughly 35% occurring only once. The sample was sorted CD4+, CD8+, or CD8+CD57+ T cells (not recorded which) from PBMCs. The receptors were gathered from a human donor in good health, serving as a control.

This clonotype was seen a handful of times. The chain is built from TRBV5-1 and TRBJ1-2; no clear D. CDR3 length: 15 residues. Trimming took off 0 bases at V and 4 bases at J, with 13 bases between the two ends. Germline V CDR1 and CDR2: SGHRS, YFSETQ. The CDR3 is CASSLVAGPSYGYTF. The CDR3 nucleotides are TGCGCCAGCAGCTTGGTGGCAGGCCCTTCCTATGGCTACACCTTC.

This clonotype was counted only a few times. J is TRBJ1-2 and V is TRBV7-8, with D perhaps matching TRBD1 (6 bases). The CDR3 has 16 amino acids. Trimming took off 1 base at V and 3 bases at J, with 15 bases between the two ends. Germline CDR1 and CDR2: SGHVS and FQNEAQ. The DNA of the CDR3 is TGTGCCAGCAGCTTAGGGGGAGGGGGGGCCGACTATGGCTACACCTTC. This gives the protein CASSLGGGGADYGYTF.

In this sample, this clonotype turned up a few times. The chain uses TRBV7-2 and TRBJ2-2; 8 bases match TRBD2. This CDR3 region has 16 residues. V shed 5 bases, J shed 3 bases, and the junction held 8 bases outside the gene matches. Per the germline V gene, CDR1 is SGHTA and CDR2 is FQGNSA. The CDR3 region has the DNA TGTGCCAGCAGCCCGGGAGGGGTTACAGACACCGGGGAGCTGTTTTTT. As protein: CASSPGGVTDTGELFF.

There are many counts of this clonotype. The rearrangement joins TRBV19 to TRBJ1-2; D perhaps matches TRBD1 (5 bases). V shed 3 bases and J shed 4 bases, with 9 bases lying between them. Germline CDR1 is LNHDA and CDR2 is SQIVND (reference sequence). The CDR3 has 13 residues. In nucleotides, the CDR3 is TGTGCCAGTAGTATCCGAGACAGCTATGGCTACACCTTC. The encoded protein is CASSIRDSYGYTF.

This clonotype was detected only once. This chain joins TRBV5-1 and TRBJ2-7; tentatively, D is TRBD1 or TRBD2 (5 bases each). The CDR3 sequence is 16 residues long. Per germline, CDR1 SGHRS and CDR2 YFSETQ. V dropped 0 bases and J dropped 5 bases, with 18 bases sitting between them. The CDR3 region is CASSLDLVLLGDEQYF. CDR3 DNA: TGCGCCAGCAGCTTGGATCTGGTCCTATTGGGGGACGAGCAGTACTTC.

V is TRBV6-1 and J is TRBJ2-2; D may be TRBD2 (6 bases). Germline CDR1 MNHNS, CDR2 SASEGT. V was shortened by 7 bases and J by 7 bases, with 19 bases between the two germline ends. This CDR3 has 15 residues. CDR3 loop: CASNPIGGRDGELFF. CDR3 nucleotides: TGTGCCAGCAATCCTATCGGGGGAAGGGACGGGGAGCTGTTTTTT.

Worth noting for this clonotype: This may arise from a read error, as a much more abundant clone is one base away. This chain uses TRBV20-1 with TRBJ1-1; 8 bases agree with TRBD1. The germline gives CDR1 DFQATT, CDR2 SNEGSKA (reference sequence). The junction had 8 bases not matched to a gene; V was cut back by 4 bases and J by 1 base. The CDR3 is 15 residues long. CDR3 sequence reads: CSAKETGTGNTEAFF. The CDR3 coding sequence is TGCAGTGCTAAGGAAACCGGGACAGGGAACACTGAAGCTTTCTTT.

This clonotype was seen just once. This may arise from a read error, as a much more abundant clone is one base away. CDR3 loop: CASSRRGIRSYNEQFF. In nucleotides, the CDR3 is TGTGCCAGCAGTCGAAGGGGCATAAGGTCCTACAATGAGCAGTTCTTC. The genes are TRBV6-1 and TRBJ2-1, with D possibly matching TRBD1 (5 bases). Deletions cut 5 bases from V and 1 base from J, with 15 bases between. The CDR3 is made up of 16 amino acids. CDR1 is MNHNS and CDR2 is SASEGT in the germline V gene.

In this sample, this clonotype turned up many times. The CDR3 sequence: CASSGLAGGEGEQFF. As DNA, the CDR3 is TGTGCCAGCAGCGGACTAGCGGGGGGAGAAGGTGAGCAGTTCTTC. The V call is TRBV2, the J call TRBJ2-1, with 14 positions matching TRBD2. This CDR3 has 15 residues. Germline trimming cut 6 bases from V and 9 bases from J; bases unmatched to any gene: 7. From germline, CDR1 is SNHLY and CDR2 FYNNEI.

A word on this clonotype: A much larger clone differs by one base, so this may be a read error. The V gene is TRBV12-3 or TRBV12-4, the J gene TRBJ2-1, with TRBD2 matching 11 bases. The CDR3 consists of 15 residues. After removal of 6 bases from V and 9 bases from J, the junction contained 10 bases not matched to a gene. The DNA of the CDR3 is TGTGCCAGCAGCTTACTAGCGGGAGTGTTGAGTGAGCAGTTCTTC. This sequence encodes CASSLLAGVLSEQFF.

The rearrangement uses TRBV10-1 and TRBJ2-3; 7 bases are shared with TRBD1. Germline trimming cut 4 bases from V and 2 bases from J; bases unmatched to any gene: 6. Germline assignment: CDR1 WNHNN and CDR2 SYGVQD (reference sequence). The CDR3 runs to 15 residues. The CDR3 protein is CASSAQTGSTDTQYF. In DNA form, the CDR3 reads TGCGCCAGCAGTGCTCAGACAGGGTCCACAGATACGCAGTATTTT.

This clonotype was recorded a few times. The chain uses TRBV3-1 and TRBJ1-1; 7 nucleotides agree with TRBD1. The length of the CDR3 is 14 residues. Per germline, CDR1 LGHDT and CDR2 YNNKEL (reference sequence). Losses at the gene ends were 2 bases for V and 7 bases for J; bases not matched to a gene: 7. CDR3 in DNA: TGTGCCAGCAGCCAAAGTTGGACAGGCCATGAAGCTTTCTTT. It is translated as CASSQSWTGHEAFF.

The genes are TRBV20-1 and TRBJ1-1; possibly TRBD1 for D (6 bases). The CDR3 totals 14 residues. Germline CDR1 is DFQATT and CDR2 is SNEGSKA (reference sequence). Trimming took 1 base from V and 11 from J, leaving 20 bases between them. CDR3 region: CSARVAREGGNAFF. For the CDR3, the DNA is TGCAGTGCTAGAGTTGCCAGGGAGGGGGGTAACGCTTTCTTT.

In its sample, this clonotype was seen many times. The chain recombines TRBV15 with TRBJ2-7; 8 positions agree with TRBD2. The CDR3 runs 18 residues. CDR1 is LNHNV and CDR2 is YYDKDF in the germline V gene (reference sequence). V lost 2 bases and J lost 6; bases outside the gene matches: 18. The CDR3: CATSRPRRFAGGLTEQYF. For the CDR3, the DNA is TGTGCCACCAGCAGACCCCGGAGGTTTGCGGGGGGACTTACCGAGCAGTACTTC.

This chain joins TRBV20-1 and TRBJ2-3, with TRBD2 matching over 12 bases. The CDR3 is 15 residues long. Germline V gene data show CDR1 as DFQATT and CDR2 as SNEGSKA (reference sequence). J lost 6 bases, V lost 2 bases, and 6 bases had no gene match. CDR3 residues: CSARSTSGRIDTQYF. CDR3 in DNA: TGCAGTGCTAGATCAACTAGCGGGAGGATTGATACGCAGTATTTT.